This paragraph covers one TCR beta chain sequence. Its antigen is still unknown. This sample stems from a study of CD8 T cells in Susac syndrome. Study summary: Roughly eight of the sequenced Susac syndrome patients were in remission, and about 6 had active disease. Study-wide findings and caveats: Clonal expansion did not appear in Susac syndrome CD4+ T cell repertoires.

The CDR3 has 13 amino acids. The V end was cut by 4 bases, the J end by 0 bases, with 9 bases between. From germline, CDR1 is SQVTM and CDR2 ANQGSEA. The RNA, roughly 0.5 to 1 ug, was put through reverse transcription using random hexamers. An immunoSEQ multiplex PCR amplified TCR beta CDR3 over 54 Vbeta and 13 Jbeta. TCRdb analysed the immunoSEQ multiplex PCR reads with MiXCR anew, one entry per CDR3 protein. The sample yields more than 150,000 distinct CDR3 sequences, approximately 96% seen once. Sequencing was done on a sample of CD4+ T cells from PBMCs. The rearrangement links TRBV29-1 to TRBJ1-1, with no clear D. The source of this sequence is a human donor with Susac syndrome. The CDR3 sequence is CSVAAQVNTEAFF. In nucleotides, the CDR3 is TGCAGCGTTGCTGCACAAGTGAACACTGAAGCTTTCTTT.